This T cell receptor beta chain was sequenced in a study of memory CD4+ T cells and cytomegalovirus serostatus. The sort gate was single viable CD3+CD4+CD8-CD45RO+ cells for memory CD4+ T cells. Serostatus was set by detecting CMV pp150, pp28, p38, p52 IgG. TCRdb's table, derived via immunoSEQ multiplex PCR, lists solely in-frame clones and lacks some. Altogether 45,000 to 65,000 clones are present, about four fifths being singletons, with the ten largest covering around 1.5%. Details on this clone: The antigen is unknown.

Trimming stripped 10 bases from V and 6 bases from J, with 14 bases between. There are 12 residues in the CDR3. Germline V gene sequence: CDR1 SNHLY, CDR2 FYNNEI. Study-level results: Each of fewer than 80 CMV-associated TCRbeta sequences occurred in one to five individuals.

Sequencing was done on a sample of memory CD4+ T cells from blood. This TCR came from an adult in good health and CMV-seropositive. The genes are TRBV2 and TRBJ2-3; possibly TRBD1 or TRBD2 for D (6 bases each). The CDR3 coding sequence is TGTGCCACCAGGGGACTTGGGGATACGCAGTATTTT. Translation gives CATRGLGDTQYF.